This T cell receptor beta chain was recorded in a study of control samples from healthy donors and cancer patients. Using immunoSEQ multiplex PCR, the repertoire was profiled, and TCRdb retains in-frame clones only, with some absent. The table shows roughly 69,000 clones, with 75% to 85% occurring only once. There are 15 residues in the CDR3. Trimming shortened V by 4 bases and J by 4 bases, and 13 bases separated the two germline ends. CDR1 and CDR2 from the germline V gene are SGHAT and FQNNGV. The sample taken for sequencing was blood. This chain uses TRBV11-2 with TRBJ2-2; D might be TRBD1 or TRBD2, each matching 6 bases. The receptor was derived from a man between 60 and 75 years old in good health. The CDR3 region has the DNA TGTGCCAGCAGCTCCTCCGGGGGCGGCACCGGGGAGCTGTTTTTT. The encoded protein is CASSSSGGGTGELFF.